This TCR beta chain was identified in a study of blood T cell repertoires in COVID-19. Looking at the study overall: Acute and convalescent COVID-19 samples came from the United States, Italy and Spain.

The CDR3 runs to 13 residues. V was shortened by 3 bases and J by 10 bases, with 13 bases between the two germline ends. Looked up from germline, CDR1 is WSHSY and CDR2 is SAAADI. Clinical history as reported by participants underpinned cohort assignment. Libraries were prepared by immunoSEQ multiplex PCR; TCRdb keeps only in-frame clonotypes and omits some of them. The top ten clones hold more than 10% of a sample with about 230,000 clones, 87% of them seen once. V is TRBV10-2 and J is TRBJ2-1, with a possible D match to TRBD2 (5 bases). This clonotype originated in a man aged 30-40 years who had recovered from COVID-19. Material: PBMCs or T cells enriched from blood (not recorded which). The CDR3 DNA sequence: TGCGCCAGCAGTGACTCTAGCCTCTTAGAGCAGTTCTTC. This sequence encodes CASSDSSLLEQFF.